A selection of T cell receptor beta chains follows, all from one sample in a study of blood T cell repertoires in COVID-19. Generated by immunoSEQ multiplex PCR, the TCRdb table keeps only in-frame clones and is missing some. The sample includes some 30,000 clones, roughly 85% seen only once; the top ten take 5.5% to 8.5%. Sample: peripheral blood. The origin of the receptors is a man aged 55 to 70 with active COVID-19. The CDR3 runs from the conserved cysteine through the conserved F or W. Fields, in order: CDR3 protein, CDR3 DNA, V gene, J gene, CDR3 length, clone size, D gene. The D gene is left open where the match is weak. Part of the rows lack a size; the others show once, few, many or a class for expanded clones.

CDR3 protein: CASSDRLEGYETQYF
CDR3 DNA: TGTGCCAGCAGTGACCGACTAGAGGGCTATGAGACCCAGTACTTC
V gene: TRBV6-2/TRBV6-3
J gene: TRBJ2-5
CDR3 length: 15
clone size: .
D gene: .

CDR3 protein: CASSLGLVSYEQYF
CDR3 DNA: TGTGCCAGCAGCCTCGGACTGGTCTCCTACGAGCAGTACTTC
V gene: TRBV4-2
J gene: TRBJ2-7
CDR3 length: 14
clone size: medium-sized
D gene: .

CDR3 protein: CASTGTGGSEGYTF
CDR3 DNA: TGTGCCAGTACCGGAACAGGGGGCTCCGAAGGCTACACCTTC
V gene: TRBV19
J gene: TRBJ1-2
CDR3 length: 14
clone size: .
D gene: TRBD1

CDR3 protein: CASSFNLAGDTQYF
CDR3 DNA: TGTGCCAGCAGTTTCAACCTAGCGGGAGATACGCAGTATTTT
V gene: TRBV28
J gene: TRBJ2-3
CDR3 length: 14
clone size: .
D gene: TRBD2

CDR3 protein: CASSPGGWVNTEAFF
CDR3 DNA: TGTGCCAGCAGCCCAGGGGGGTGGGTGAACACTGAAGCTTTCTTT
V gene: TRBV27
J gene: TRBJ1-1
CDR3 length: 15
clone size: .
D gene: TRBD1

CDR3 protein: CASSLIAPYNEQFF
CDR3 DNA: TGTGCCAGCAGTTTAATAGCGCCTTACAATGAGCAGTTCTTC
V gene: TRBV28
J gene: TRBJ2-1
CDR3 length: 14
clone size: .
D gene: .

CDR3 protein: CASSVAKRLSSYNEQFF
CDR3 DNA: TGTGCCAGCAGCGTAGCTAAGAGATTGAGCTCCTACAATGAGCAGTTCTTC
V gene: TRBV9
J gene: TRBJ2-1
CDR3 length: 17
clone size: .
D gene: .

CDR3 protein: CASSPVGGGREKLFF
CDR3 DNA: TGTGCCAGCAGCCCGGTTGGGGGGGGACGTGAAAAACTGTTTTTT
V gene: TRBV5-4
J gene: TRBJ1-4
CDR3 length: 15
clone size: .
D gene: .

CDR3 protein: CASSLGGSHWNEQFF
CDR3 DNA: TGTGCCAGCAGCTTAGGAGGGAGCCACTGGAATGAGCAGTTCTTC
V gene: TRBV5-4
J gene: TRBJ2-1
CDR3 length: 15
clone size: .
D gene: .

CDR3 protein: CASSVSDRKDMNTEAFF
CDR3 DNA: TGTGCCAGCAGCGTCTCGGACAGAAAAGACATGAACACTGAAGCTTTCTTT
V gene: TRBV9
J gene: TRBJ1-1
CDR3 length: 17
clone size: once
D gene: .

CDR3 protein: CASSPRSGSAGGVGYEQYF
CDR3 DNA: TGTGCCAGCAGCCCCCGATCCGGCTCAGCGGGAGGGGTGGGTTACGAGCAGTACTTC
V gene: TRBV3-1/TRBV3-2
J gene: TRBJ2-7
CDR3 length: 19
clone size: .
D gene: TRBD2

CDR3 protein: CASSGRDIETDTQYF
CDR3 DNA: TGCGCCAGCAGTGGCCGGGACATTGAGACAGATACGCAGTATTTT
V gene: TRBV10-2
J gene: TRBJ2-3
CDR3 length: 15
clone size: .
D gene: .

CDR3 protein: CASRTGAGMNTEAFF
CDR3 DNA: TGTGCCAGCAGGACAGGGGCCGGAATGAACACTGAAGCTTTCTTT
V gene: TRBV27
J gene: TRBJ1-1
CDR3 length: 15
clone size: once
D gene: TRBD1

CDR3 protein: CASGTGALLNEKLFF
CDR3 DNA: TGTGCCAGCGGGACAGGGGCCTTGCTTAATGAAAAACTGTTTTTT
V gene: TRBV3-1/TRBV3-2
J gene: TRBJ1-4
CDR3 length: 15
clone size: .
D gene: TRBD1

CDR3 protein: CATSPDRVNEKLFF
CDR3 DNA: TGTGCCACCAGTCCGGACAGGGTTAATGAAAAACTGTTTTTT
V gene: TRBV15
J gene: TRBJ1-4
CDR3 length: 14
clone size: .
D gene: TRBD1

CDR3 protein: CASSDGWRTRGGDEQFF
CDR3 DNA: TGTGCCAGCAGTGACGGGTGGAGGACTAGGGGAGGGGATGAGCAGTTCTTC
V gene: TRBV6-1
J gene: TRBJ2-1
CDR3 length: 17
clone size: .
D gene: TRBD2

CDR3 protein: CASSIEGLAGGADTQYF
CDR3 DNA: TGTGCCAGTAGTATCGAGGGACTAGCGGGAGGCGCAGATACGCAGTATTTT
V gene: TRBV19
J gene: TRBJ2-3
CDR3 length: 17
clone size: .
D gene: TRBD2

CDR3 protein: CASSLGGVGNQPQHF
CDR3 DNA: TGTGCCAGCAGCTTGGGGGGGGTTGGCAATCAGCCCCAGCATTTT
V gene: TRBV5-6
J gene: TRBJ1-5
CDR3 length: 15
clone size: .
D gene: .

CDR3 protein: CASKLALSNQPQHF
CDR3 DNA: TGTGCCAGCAAGCTCGCGCTTAGCAATCAGCCCCAGCATTTT
V gene: TRBV2
J gene: TRBJ1-5
CDR3 length: 14
clone size: few
D gene: .

CDR3 protein: CASSKDRGAGYEQYF
CDR3 DNA: TGTGCCAGCAGTAAAGACAGGGGGGCAGGGTACGAGCAGTACTTC
V gene: TRBV28
J gene: TRBJ2-7
CDR3 length: 15
clone size: .
D gene: TRBD1

CDR3 protein: CASSLQGNGNQPQHF
CDR3 DNA: TGTGCCAGCAGCTTACAGGGGAACGGCAATCAGCCCCAGCATTTT
V gene: TRBV7-9
J gene: TRBJ1-5
CDR3 length: 15
clone size: .
D gene: .

CDR3 protein: CASSSSGPYNEQFF
CDR3 DNA: TGTGCCAGCAGCTCGTCTGGGCCTTACAATGAGCAGTTCTTC
V gene: TRBV5-4
J gene: TRBJ2-1
CDR3 length: 14
clone size: .
D gene: .

CDR3 protein: CASHRDRGPDTQYF
CDR3 DNA: TGTGCCAGTCACCGGGACAGGGGTCCAGATACGCAGTATTTT
V gene: TRBV2
J gene: TRBJ2-3
CDR3 length: 14
clone size: .
D gene: TRBD1

CDR3 protein: CASSLSSGRSLEQFF
CDR3 DNA: TGTGCCAGCAGCTTGTCTAGCGGGAGGAGTCTCGAGCAGTTCTTC
V gene: TRBV7-3
J gene: TRBJ2-1
CDR3 length: 15
clone size: .
D gene: TRBD2

CDR3 protein: CASSAKAGGSTGELFF
CDR3 DNA: TGTGCTAGCAGCGCAAAGGCAGGAGGAAGCACCGGGGAGCTGTTTTTT
V gene: TRBV7-7
J gene: TRBJ2-2
CDR3 length: 16
clone size: .
D gene: .

CDR3 protein: CASGQLNYGYTF
CDR3 DNA: TGTGCCAGCGGACAGTTAAACTATGGCTACACCTTC
V gene: TRBV5-6
J gene: TRBJ1-2
CDR3 length: 12
clone size: .
D gene: .

CDR3 protein: CASRYRGALAKNIQYF
CDR3 DNA: TGTGCCAGCAGGTACAGGGGGGCTCTAGCCAAAAACATTCAGTACTTC
V gene: TRBV2
J gene: TRBJ2-4
CDR3 length: 16
clone size: .
D gene: TRBD1

CDR3 protein: CASSRQGRWYNEQFF
CDR3 DNA: TGTGCCAGCAGCCGCCAGGGGCGGTGGTACAATGAGCAGTTCTTC
V gene: TRBV9
J gene: TRBJ2-1
CDR3 length: 15
clone size: .
D gene: .

CDR3 protein: CATSAGRSNQPQHF
CDR3 DNA: TGTGCCACCAGTGCAGGGAGGAGCAATCAGCCCCAGCATTTT
V gene: TRBV24-1
J gene: TRBJ1-5
CDR3 length: 14
clone size: .
D gene: .

CDR3 protein: CASSPGTSGSRTDTQYF
CDR3 DNA: TGTGCCAGCAGCCCAGGGACTAGCGGGAGCAGAACAGATACGCAGTATTTT
V gene: TRBV3-1/TRBV3-2
J gene: TRBJ2-3
CDR3 length: 17
clone size: .
D gene: TRBD2

CDR3 protein: CASSESPSGFTDTQYF
CDR3 DNA: TGTGCCAGCAGTGAATCCCCTAGCGGCTTCACAGATACGCAGTATTTT
V gene: TRBV25-1
J gene: TRBJ2-3
CDR3 length: 16
clone size: .
D gene: TRBD2

CDR3 protein: CASSAGFSTEQFF
CDR3 DNA: TGTGCCAGCAGTGCAGGATTCTCCACTGAGCAGTTCTTC
V gene: TRBV9
J gene: TRBJ2-1
CDR3 length: 13
clone size: .
D gene: .

CDR3 protein: CASSSEGGGVQHF
CDR3 DNA: TGTGCCAGCAGCTCCGAGGGCGGGGGGGTCCAGCATTTT
V gene: TRBV7-9
J gene: TRBJ1-5
CDR3 length: 13
clone size: .
D gene: .

CDR3 protein: CASSVGTATEAFF
CDR3 DNA: TGTGCCAGCAGCGTTGGGACAGCAACTGAAGCTTTCTTT
V gene: TRBV9
J gene: TRBJ1-1
CDR3 length: 13
clone size: .
D gene: TRBD1

CDR3 protein: CASSSTTDTQYF
CDR3 DNA: TGTGCCAGCAGCTCAACTACAGATACGCAGTATTTT
V gene: TRBV7-9
J gene: TRBJ2-3
CDR3 length: 12
clone size: .
D gene: .

CDR3 protein: CASSRDTNYEKLFF
CDR3 DNA: TGTGCCAGCAGTCGGGACACCAACTATGAAAAACTGTTTTTT
V gene: TRBV6-6
J gene: TRBJ1-4
CDR3 length: 14
clone size: .
D gene: .

CDR3 protein: CASSLGLADKTQYF
CDR3 DNA: TGCGCCAGCAGCCTGGGACTAGCGGACAAGACCCAGTACTTC
V gene: TRBV5-1
J gene: TRBJ2-5
CDR3 length: 14
clone size: .
D gene: TRBD2

CDR3 protein: CASARTSGRAFVPGELFF
CDR3 DNA: TGTGCCAGTGCCCGGACTAGCGGGAGGGCTTTTGTCCCCGGGGAGCTGTTTTTT
V gene: TRBV19
J gene: TRBJ2-2
CDR3 length: 18
clone size: .
D gene: TRBD2

CDR3 protein: CASSPVAGGQSDTQYF
CDR3 DNA: TGTGCCAGCAGCCCGGTAGCGGGAGGGCAGTCAGATACGCAGTATTTT
V gene: TRBV11-3
J gene: TRBJ2-3
CDR3 length: 16
clone size: .
D gene: TRBD2

CDR3 protein: CASSQDRVLYF
CDR3 DNA: TGTGCCAGCAGCCAAGACAGGGTCCTGTACTTC
V gene: TRBV14
J gene: TRBJ2-7
CDR3 length: 11
clone size: .
D gene: .

CDR3 protein: CASRPTRDRGNEQFF
CDR3 DNA: TGTGCCAGCAGACCTACCCGGGACAGGGGTAATGAGCAGTTCTTC
V gene: TRBV11-3
J gene: TRBJ2-1
CDR3 length: 15
clone size: .
D gene: TRBD1

CDR3 protein: CASSPGFYYGYTF
CDR3 DNA: TGTGCCAGCAGCCCGGGATTCTACTATGGCTACACCTTC
V gene: TRBV7-9
J gene: TRBJ1-2
CDR3 length: 13
clone size: once
D gene: .

CDR3 protein: CASSVYSGGGNEKLFF
CDR3 DNA: TGTGCCAGCAGTGTATATAGTGGGGGGGGCAATGAAAAACTGTTTTTT
V gene: TRBV25-1
J gene: TRBJ1-4
CDR3 length: 16
clone size: .
D gene: .

CDR3 protein: CASSLVQGNTIYF
CDR3 DNA: TGTGCCAGCAGCTTAGTACAAGGAAACACCATATATTTT
V gene: TRBV11-2
J gene: TRBJ1-3
CDR3 length: 13
clone size: .
D gene: .

CDR3 protein: CASSTGTISSTDTQYF
CDR3 DNA: TGTGCCAGCAGCACCGGGACTATCTCTAGCACAGATACGCAGTATTTT
V gene: TRBV7-2
J gene: TRBJ2-3
CDR3 length: 16
clone size: few
D gene: TRBD2

CDR3 protein: CASSFTGGTGELFF
CDR3 DNA: TGTGCCAGCAGCTTCACAGGGGGCACCGGGGAGCTGTTTTTT
V gene: TRBV6-2/TRBV6-3
J gene: TRBJ2-2
CDR3 length: 14
clone size: .
D gene: TRBD1

CDR3 protein: CATSDLGGAGETQYF
CDR3 DNA: TGTGCCACCAGTGATTTGGGCGGAGCGGGGGAGACCCAGTACTTC
V gene: TRBV24-1
J gene: TRBJ2-5
CDR3 length: 15
clone size: .
D gene: TRBD2

CDR3 protein: CASSPRQGGQQYF
CDR3 DNA: TGTGCCAGCAGCCCCAGACAGGGGGGCCAGCAGTACTTC
V gene: TRBV7-8
J gene: TRBJ2-7
CDR3 length: 13
clone size: few
D gene: TRBD1

CDR3 protein: CASTVTASLYEQYF
CDR3 DNA: TGTGCCAGCACCGTGACAGCCTCCCTCTACGAGCAGTACTTC
V gene: TRBV28
J gene: TRBJ2-7
CDR3 length: 14
clone size: .
D gene: .

CDR3 protein: CASSQARGSRTGELFF
CDR3 DNA: TGCGCCAGCAGCCAAGCACGCGGGTCTAGAACCGGGGAGCTGTTTTTT
V gene: TRBV4-1
J gene: TRBJ2-2
CDR3 length: 16
clone size: .
D gene: .

CDR3 protein: CASRLYPNQETQYF
CDR3 DNA: TGTGCCAGCAGGCTCTACCCCAACCAAGAGACCCAGTACTTC
V gene: TRBV7-7
J gene: TRBJ2-5
CDR3 length: 14
clone size: .
D gene: .

CDR3 protein: CASSLDPGMADTQYF
CDR3 DNA: TGTGCCAGCAGCTTAGATCCGGGGATGGCAGATACGCAGTATTTT
V gene: TRBV7-6
J gene: TRBJ2-3
CDR3 length: 15
clone size: .
D gene: .

CDR3 protein: CASSFGGDRVNEQFF
CDR3 DNA: TGCGCCAGCAGCTTTGGGGGGGACAGGGTGAATGAGCAGTTCTTC
V gene: TRBV5-1
J gene: TRBJ2-1
CDR3 length: 15
clone size: .
D gene: TRBD1

CDR3 protein: CASSPRENTEAFF
CDR3 DNA: TGTGCCAGCTCACCGAGGGAGAACACTGAAGCTTTCTTT
V gene: TRBV18
J gene: TRBJ1-1
CDR3 length: 13
clone size: .
D gene: .

CDR3 protein: CASSRTGDQETQYF
CDR3 DNA: TGTGCCAGCAGCCGTACAGGGGATCAAGAGACCCAGTACTTC
V gene: TRBV28
J gene: TRBJ2-5
CDR3 length: 14
clone size: .
D gene: TRBD1